The 29 T cell receptor beta chains reported below all come from one sample, sequenced in a study of long-term antiretroviral therapy in people with HIV. Investigators performed immunoSEQ version v3.0 at survey level. Here immunoSEQ multiplex PCR was the method, and the copy in TCRdb shows in-frame clones only, minus some. The profile shows about 12,000 clones, 60% to 75% of them singletons. The sequencing here drew on unsorted PBMCs, taken around 3.1 years before starting antiretroviral therapy. These receptors all stem from a man aged 40-49 years with HIV.

The chain carries TRBV27 and TRBJ1-1, with D unresolved. V gave up 8 bases and J gave up 4 bases, with 11 bases separating them. The germline V gene encodes CDR1 MNHEY and CDR2 SMNVEV (reference sequence). The CDR3 spans 12 residues. This chain's CDR3 is CASLSSGTEAFF. CDR3 sequence (DNA): TGTGCCAGCCTCTCTAGTGGCACTGAAGCTTTCTTT.

A single count supports this clone. The chain carries TRBV27 and TRBJ2-1; D is undetermined. This CDR3 is 16 amino acids long. V was pared by 2 bases and J by 2 bases, with 13 bases between. CDR1 MNHEY and CDR2 SMNVEV come from the germline V gene (reference sequence). The CDR3 sequence: CASSLHYDGPYNEQFF. In DNA, the CDR3 is TGTGCCAGCAGTTTACACTACGACGGACCCTACAATGAGCAGTTCTTC.

The gene calls are TRBV25-1 and TRBJ1-1; D might be TRBD1 (5 bases). This CDR3 has 16 amino acids. The V end was cut by 3 bases, the J end by 4 bases, with 18 bases between. The germline CDR1 and CDR2 sequences are MGHDK and SYGVNS. CDR3 in amino acids: CASSDRFQRGGTEAFF. CDR3 in DNA: TGTGCCAGCAGTGACCGCTTCCAGCGGGGGGGCACTGAAGCTTTCTTT.

V usage is TRBV29-1 and J usage is TRBJ2-5; 11 bases agree with TRBD1. This CDR3 comprises 14 residues. Germline V gene sequence: CDR1 SQVTM, CDR2 ANQGSEA. Losses at the gene ends were 7 bases for V and 5 bases for J; bases not matched to a gene: 9. The CDR3, as DNA: TGCAGCGGGCACGTGGGGACAGGGGGGGAGACCCAGTACTTC. Translation: CSGHVGTGGETQYF.

This rearrangement joins TRBV29-1 to TRBJ2-7, with D possibly matching TRBD1 (5 bases). Germline-derived CDR1 and CDR2 are SQVTM and ANQGSEA. With 5 bases removed from V and 0 bases from J, the gap between germline ends came to 17 bases. There are 15 residues in the CDR3. The CDR3 sequence is CSVREQVTSSYEQYF. CDR3 bases: TGCAGCGTTCGCGAACAGGTAACAAGCTCCTACGAGCAGTACTTC.

This clone is medium-sized in the sample. V usage is TRBV27 and J usage is TRBJ1-1, with TRBD1 matching over 9 bases. The CDR3 is 13 amino acids. V trimming: 5 bases; J trimming: 8 bases; junction bases outside the gene matches: 6. Germline V lookup: CDR1 MNHEY, CDR2 SMNVEV (reference sequence). CDR3 in amino acids: CASSPTGGTEAFF. Written as DNA, the CDR3 is TGTGCCAGCAGTCCGACAGGGGGGACGGAAGCTTTCTTT.

CDR3 coding DNA: TGTGCCAGCAGCCTGACAGCATCCTACGAGCAGTACTTC. Translating it yields CASSLTASYEQYF. V gene TRBV4-2 combines with J gene TRBJ2-7; tentatively, D is TRBD1 (5 bases). The V gene's germline CDR1 is LGHNA and CDR2 YNFKEQ. With 4 bases removed from V and 1 base from J, the gap between germline ends came to 8 bases. The CDR3 loop spans 13 amino acids.

This clone was seen more than once but under ten times. V gene TRBV6-1 combines with J gene TRBJ1-5, with D perhaps matching TRBD1 (5 bases). Germline values: CDR1 MNHNS, CDR2 SASEGT. V was clipped by 1 base and J by 7 bases, with 17 bases between them. The CDR3 has 16 amino acids. The CDR3 DNA reads as TGTGCCAGCAGTGAAGGCAGAAGGCAGGGCGGGCAGCCCCAGCATTTT. Amino acid sequence: CASSEGRRQGGQPQHF.

This CDR3 reads CASSFQGQGLTGELFF. The CDR3 nucleotides read TGTGCCAGCAGTTTCCAGGGACAGGGGTTGACCGGGGAGCTGTTTTTT. This chain links TRBV7-2 with TRBJ2-2; 10 bases line up with TRBD1. The CDR3 totals 16 residues. The J segment lost 5 bases and the V segment lost 6 bases, leaving 9 bases of the junction unmatched. Germline V gene data show CDR1 as SGHTA and CDR2 as FQGNSA.

The chain couples TRBV28 to TRBJ1-1; D unresolved. CDR3 length equals 14 residues. The ends were cut back, 6 bases at V and 4 bases at J, with 15 bases in the middle. CDR1 and CDR2 from the germline V gene are MDHEN and SYDVKM. CDR3 residues: CASRGSRGITEAFF. CDR3 nucleotide sequence: TGTGCCAGCAGGGGGTCGCGCGGTATCACTGAAGCTTTCTTT.

The chain uses TRBV5-1 and TRBJ2-5; 15 bases line up with TRBD2. This CDR3 is 17 amino acids long. Trimming at V came to 4 bases and at J to 4 bases, leaving 8 bases not matched to a gene. The V gene's germline CDR1 is SGHRS and CDR2 YFSETQ. The CDR3 sequence: CASSPPWTSGRGETQYF. CDR3 bases: TGCGCCAGCAGCCCTCCCTGGACTAGCGGGAGGGGAGAGACCCAGTACTTC. Drawing the rest from reference TRBV5-1 and TRBJ2-5, the complete variable domain is KAGVTQTPRYLIKTRGQQVTLSCSPISGHRSVSWYQQTPGQGLQFLFEYFSETQRNKGNFPGRFSGRQFSNSRSEMNVSTLELGDSALYLCASSPPWTSGRGETQYFGPGTRLLVL.

The chain joins TRBV6-5 to TRBJ2-1; D not resolved. The germline CDR1 and CDR2 sequences are MNHEY and SVGAGI. The CDR3 length is 11 residues. Trimming removed 7 bases at V and 5 bases at J, with 6 bases between. CDR3 amino acids: CASKLNNEQFF. CDR3 DNA sequence: TGTGCCAGCAAGCTTAACAATGAGCAGTTCTTC.

This sequence joins TRBV19 and TRBJ2-7; 8 nucleotides line up with TRBD1. V dropped 1 base and J dropped 3; count of bases not matched to a gene: 5. The V gene's germline CDR1 is LNHDA and CDR2 SQIVND (reference sequence). The CDR3 has 15 residues. In nucleotides, the CDR3 is TGTGCCAGTAGTATAGGGCCGGACAGGGTCTACGAGCAGTACTTC. Its protein product is CASSIGPDRVYEQYF.

This clone was observed a few times. The rearrangement joins TRBV7-9 to TRBJ2-7; D gene uncertain. The ends were cut back, 5 bases at V and 3 bases at J, with 14 bases in the middle. This CDR3 spans 14 amino acids. Per germline, CDR1 SEHNR and CDR2 FQNEAQ (reference sequence). CDR3 amino acids: CASSPRTTRYEQYF. The CDR3 DNA sequence: TGTGCCAGCAGCCCCCGGACCACGCGCTACGAGCAGTACTTC.

In its sample, this clone was seen a few times. The chain is built from TRBV27 and TRBJ2-3, with D perhaps matching TRBD2 (5 bases). V dropped 6 bases and J dropped 2 bases, with 18 bases sitting between them. There are 16 residues in the CDR3. Germline CDR1 MNHEY, CDR2 SMNVEV (reference sequence). The DNA of the CDR3 is TGTGCCAGCAGGACCCTCTACAAGCGGCACACAGATACGCAGTATTTT. Translating it yields CASRTLYKRHTDTQYF.

The rearrangement joins TRBV7-9 to TRBJ1-3; D remains ambiguous. V was clipped by 0 bases and J by 0 bases, with 3 bases between them. Germline assignment: CDR1 SEHNR and CDR2 FQNEAQ (reference sequence). This CDR3 comprises 14 residues. The CDR3 sequence is CASSLAASGNTIYF. The CDR3 DNA is TGTGCCAGCAGCTTAGCTGCCTCTGGAAACACCATATATTTT.

The chain recombines TRBV5-1 with TRBJ2-3; D not resolved. Per the germline V gene, CDR1 is SGHRS and CDR2 is YFSETQ. Between the trimmed V and J ends, which lost 4 bases and 4 bases, there was a span of 10 bases. This CDR3 comprises 13 residues. The CDR3 bases are TGCGCCAGCAGCCCCTCGGTGGCAGATACGCAGTATTTT. Amino acid sequence: CASSPSVADTQYF.

This chain links TRBV6-5 with TRBJ2-1, with D possibly being TRBD1 (6 bases). Germline V gene sequence: CDR1 MNHEY, CDR2 SVGAGI. The CDR3 length is 15 residues. Trimming removed 4 bases from V and 7 bases from J, with 17 bases in between. For the CDR3, the DNA is TGTGCCAGCAGTTCCCAGGGGCCCTTCGGGAATGAGCAGTTCTTC. It yields the protein CASSSQGPFGNEQFF.

V usage is TRBV13 and J usage is TRBJ1-5; 8 bases map to TRBD1. Germline CDR1 reads PRHDT; CDR2 reads FYEKMQ (reference sequence). J gave up 4 bases and V 5 bases, and 10 bases lay outside the gene matches. This CDR3 contains 16 residues. The CDR3 sequence: CASSTRTGKKNQPQHF. CDR3 in DNA: TGTGCCAGCAGCACGAGGACAGGGAAGAAGAATCAGCCCCAGCATTTT.

The rearrangement uses TRBV27 and TRBJ2-1; maybe TRBD2 (5 bases). Trimming shortened V by 6 bases and J by 2 bases, and 14 bases separated the two germline ends. There are 15 residues in the CDR3. CDR1 and CDR2 from the germline V gene are MNHEY and SMNVEV (reference sequence). CDR3 amino acids: CASSSEGRAYNEQFF. The CDR3 bases are TGTGCCAGCAGCAGTGAGGGAAGGGCCTACAATGAGCAGTTCTTC.

The chain recombines TRBV28 with TRBJ1-1, with TRBD1 as a possible D gene (6 bases). V was clipped by 6 bases and J by 6 bases, with 11 bases between them. In germline, CDR1 is MDHEN, CDR2 SYDVKM. The CDR3 loop spans 12 amino acids. The DNA of the CDR3 is TGTGCCAGCAGGATAGGGGGTTCTGAAGCTTTCTTT. This sequence encodes CASRIGGSEAFF.

The chain uses TRBV7-3 and TRBJ2-5; TRBD2 agrees at 8 bases. The germline gives CDR1 SGHTA, CDR2 FQGTGA. J was trimmed by 7 bases and V by 3 bases; bases with no gene match: 4. The CDR3 contains 13 residues. CDR3 DNA sequence: TGTGCCAGCAGCTTCGGACGGGAGGGGACCCAGTACTTC. Its protein product is CASSFGREGTQYF.

This clone was observed a few times. The chain is built from TRBV10-3 and TRBJ2-7; 10 bases agree with TRBD1. Germline CDR1 is ENHRY and CDR2 is SYGVKD. The V and J ends lost 9 bases and 0 bases, in that order; junction bases with no gene match: 2. The CDR3 is 13 residues long. The CDR3 coding sequence is TGTGCCATTAGGACAGGGGGCTCCTACGAGCAGTACTTC. Its protein is CAIRTGGSYEQYF.

The sample holds one count of this clone. The rearrangement uses TRBV20-1 and TRBJ2-5; D not resolved. The CDR3 totals 11 residues. CDR1 and CDR2 (germline): DFQATT, SNEGSKA (reference sequence). The V end was cut by 1 base, the J end by 6 bases, with 6 bases between. In nucleotides, the CDR3 is TGCAGTGCTAGAGGTGTCCAGACCCAGTACTTC. Translated: CSARGVQTQYF.

This clone came up a few times. J is TRBJ2-3 and V is TRBV27; D is perhaps TRBD1 or TRBD2 (6 bases each). In germline, CDR1 is MNHEY, CDR2 SMNVEV (reference sequence). The CDR3 runs 17 residues. Trimming removed 2 bases from V and 2 bases from J, with 17 bases in between. For the CDR3, the DNA is TGTGCCAGCAGTTTAGGGGGGCGGGATTTTACCACAGATACGCAGTATTTT. This sequence encodes CASSLGGRDFTTDTQYF.

The rearrangement joins TRBV11-2 to TRBJ2-7; D is unclear. Germline values: CDR1 SGHAT, CDR2 FQNNGV. Trimming shortened V by 3 bases and J by 2 bases, and 2 bases separated the two germline ends. The CDR3 covers 11 residues. The DNA of the CDR3 is TGTGCCAGCAGCTTGGCCTACGAGCAGTACTTC. Its translation: CASSLAYEQYF.

CDR3 residues: CASSSGTGTHNEQFF. CDR3 coding DNA: TGTGCCAGCAGCTCCGGGACAGGGACACACAATGAGCAGTTCTTC. The chain is built from TRBV7-3 and TRBJ2-1, with 9 nucleotides matching TRBD1. The CDR3 spans 15 residues. V lost 4 bases, J lost 5 bases, and 6 bases stayed unmatched. Germline values: CDR1 SGHTA, CDR2 FQGTGA.

V usage is TRBV18 and J usage is TRBJ1-2; D is uncertain. This CDR3 is 15 amino acids long. The V gene's germline CDR1 is KGHSH and CDR2 LQKENI. V lost 2 bases and J lost 5, with 15 bases in between. The CDR3 sequence is CASSPGPHTIYGYTF. The CDR3 DNA follows: TGTGCCAGCTCACCAGGGCCCCATACAATTTATGGCTACACCTTC.

By its share, this clone is large. V usage is TRBV7-9 and J usage is TRBJ2-7; 9 bases fit TRBD2. Germline loops: CDR1 SEHNR, CDR2 FQNEAQ (reference sequence). J lost 5 bases, V lost 4 bases, and 3 bases had no gene match. The CDR3 is made up of 13 amino acids. The CDR3 DNA reads as TGTGCCAGCAGCTATTCTAGCGGGAACGAGCAGTACTTC. Translating gives CASSYSSGNEQYF. The whole variable domain, filled in from reference TRBV7-9 and TRBJ2-7, reads DTGVSQNPRHKITKRGQNVTFRCDPISEHNRLYWYRQTLGQGPEFLTYFQNEAQLEKSRLLSDRFSAERPKGSFSTLEIQRTEQGDSAMYLCASSYSSGNEQYFGPGTRLTVT.